The 24 T cell receptor beta chains presented below share a single source sample, sequenced in a study of naive and memory T cell subsets. Noted treatment: skin biopsy from PPD injection site in Mantoux-positive individual. TCR cDNA received a 3' ligated oligonucleotide that carried a UMI. Amplification of ligated cDNA took four PCR rounds with SP2 and nested alpha and beta constant primers. In TCRdb, the UMI-ligation and nested PCR reads were re-called with MiXCR into one record per CDR3 protein. Among around 35,000 distinct CDR3 sequences listed, 9.5% to 11% were seen once. Sequencing used skin, obtained from a tuberculin skin test site. Source of these receptors: an adult in good health.

The chain links TRBV6-5 to TRBJ2-2; the D call may be TRBD1 or TRBD2 (6 bases each). Between the trimmed V and J ends, which lost 8 bases and 3 bases, there was a span of 22 bases. The CDR3 loop spans 17 amino acids. CDR1 and CDR2 (germline): MNHEY, SVGAGI. CDR3 loop: CASCSPRGDKYTGELFF. The CDR3 coding sequence is TGTGCCAGCTGCTCACCTAGGGGGGACAAGTACACCGGGGAGCTGTTTTTT.

The table lists this clonotype with a count of one. A read error may be the cause here, since a much bigger clone is one base away. The rearrangement joins TRBV7-2 to TRBJ2-1; D is ambiguous. Germline lookup yields CDR1 SGHTA and CDR2 FQGNSA. The CDR3 extends over 15 amino acids. The V end lost 1 base, the J end lost 9 bases, and 16 bases lay between the germline ends. The CDR3 DNA is TGTGCCAGCAGCTTAGAGCAGGATAGTGGTCGTGAGCAGTTCTTC. Its protein product is CASSLEQDSGREQFF.

In its sample, this clonotype was seen a few times. V and J are TRBV7-8 and TRBJ1-1, with a tentative D call TRBD1 (6 bases). Germline V lookup: CDR1 SGHVS, CDR2 FQNEAQ. V was clipped by 5 bases and J by 5 bases, with 12 bases between them. The CDR3 is 13 amino acids. CDR3 region: CASSQHRETEAFF. CDR3 sequence (DNA): TGTGCCAGCAGCCAGCACAGGGAAACTGAAGCTTTCTTT.

This clonotype was counted many times. J is TRBJ2-3 and V is TRBV14; D remains ambiguous. Trimming pared 1 base from V and 5 bases from J, leaving 13 bases between. Germline CDR1 reads SGHDN; CDR2 reads FVKESK. The CDR3 is 15 amino acids. CDR3 in amino acids: CASSQGTFQQDTQYF. The CDR3 region has the DNA TGTGCCAGCAGCCAAGGGACGTTTCAACAAGATACGCAGTATTTT. The whole variable domain, remainder taken from reference TRBV14 and TRBJ2-3, is EAGVTQFPSHSVIEKGQTVTLRCDPISGHDNLYWYRRVMGKEIKFLLHFVKESKQDESGMPNNRFLAERTGGTYSTLKVQPAELEDSGVYFCASSQGTFQQDTQYFGPGTRLTVL.

The V call is TRBV6-5, the J call TRBJ2-7; maybe TRBD2 (6 bases). Germline lookup yields CDR1 MNHEY and CDR2 SVGAGI. CDR3 length: 15 residues. Trimming removed 8 bases at V and 4 bases at J, with 21 bases between. The CDR3 nucleotides are TGTGCCAGCTCCCGGGACTCGCAAGATACATACGAGCAGTACTTC. Its translation: CASSRDSQDTYEQYF.

This clonotype was picked up a small number of times. The chain has TRBV6-7 and TRBJ2-3; TRBD2 matches 9 bases. TRBV6-7 has ORF status, its function being uncertain. Trimming took 7 bases from V and 1 from J; bases not matched to a gene: 6. The CDR3 runs 15 residues. CDR3 in DNA: TGTGCCAGCACCCGACTAGCGGACCGCACAGATACGCAGTATTTT. Translating gives CASTRLADRTDTQYF.

This clonotype was seen a handful of times. This chain joins TRBV20-1 and TRBJ1-5, with TRBD1 as a possible D gene (6 bases). The V gene's germline CDR1 is DFQATT and CDR2 SNEGSKA (reference sequence). V was cut by 0 bases and J by 0 bases, with 15 bases left in between. The CDR3 sequence is 17 residues long. The CDR3: CSARDRRGTHSNQPQHF. CDR3 sequence (DNA): TGCAGTGCTAGAGATAGGAGGGGGACACATAGCAATCAGCCCCAGCATTTT.

This clonotype was detected many times. The J gene is TRBJ2-7, the V gene TRBV6-5; TRBD1 agrees at 7 bases. Germline values: CDR1 MNHEY, CDR2 SVGAGI. Trimming cost V 5 bases and J 2 bases; bases outside gene matches: 6. This CDR3 is 14 amino acids long. CDR3 in amino acids: CASSPRTGPYEQYF. CDR3 DNA sequence: TGTGCCAGCAGTCCTCGGACAGGACCCTACGAGCAGTACTTC.

The table lists this clonotype with many counts. The chain carries TRBV3-1 and TRBJ2-5, with 10 nucleotides matching TRBD1. V shed 1 base, J shed 3 bases, and the junction held 5 bases outside the gene matches. The CDR3 extends over 16 amino acids. The germline V gene encodes CDR1 LGHDT and CDR2 YNNKEL (reference sequence). The CDR3 protein is CASSQGFGTGEETQYF. In DNA, the CDR3 is TGTGCCAGCAGCCAAGGGTTTGGGACAGGGGAAGAGACCCAGTACTTC.

The rearrangement links TRBV18 to TRBJ1-2, with D maybe TRBD1 (5 bases). Germline V CDR1 and CDR2: KGHSH, LQKENI. The CDR3 runs to 13 residues. The germline V and J ends were trimmed by 3 bases and 4 bases, with 9 bases remaining between them. The CDR3 here is CASSPPGFYGYTF. The DNA of the CDR3 is TGTGCCAGCTCACCTCCAGGGTTCTATGGCTACACCTTC.

This clonotype was counted many times. The gene calls are TRBV2 and TRBJ1-2; D remains unclear. V was pared by 7 bases and J by 0 bases, with 12 bases between. Looked up from germline, CDR1 is SNHLY and CDR2 is FYNNEI. The CDR3 has 14 residues. CDR3 nucleotide sequence: TGTGCCAGCATTCCGGTCGGGACTAACTATGGCTACACCTTC. This encodes CASIPVGTNYGYTF.

This clonotype occurred many times. The CDR3 DNA follows: TGCAGCGTTGAGGTAAATGAGCAGTTCTTC. Its translation is CSVEVNEQFF. The chain combines TRBV29-1 with TRBJ2-1; no clear D. CDR3 length equals 10 residues. From germline, CDR1 is SQVTM and CDR2 ANQGSEA. The V and J ends lost 3 bases and 7 bases respectively, with 4 bases between them.

This chain joins TRBV12-3 or TRBV12-4 and TRBJ1-6; D gene unclear. The V and J ends lost 4 bases and 10 bases respectively, with 11 bases between them. CDR3 length: 13 amino acids. CDR3 residues: CASSYGVGSPLHF. CDR3 DNA sequence: TGTGCCAGCAGTTACGGGGTCGGCTCACCCCTCCACTTT.

This clonotype came up many times. J is TRBJ2-2 and V is TRBV27; D may be TRBD1 (5 bases). This CDR3 region has 14 residues. Trimming stripped 2 bases from V and 5 bases from J, with 9 bases between. The germline gives CDR1 MNHEY, CDR2 SMNVEV (reference sequence). The CDR3 region has the DNA TGTGCCAGCAGTTTAGTCCCAGGGACCGGGGAGCTGTTTTTT. It translates to CASSLVPGTGELFF.

The CDR3, as DNA: TGTGCCAGCAGCCAAAGGTTAAGGGGTGAGCAGTTCTTC. The encoded protein is CASSQRLRGEQFF. The chain uses TRBV3-1 and TRBJ2-1; D is possibly TRBD1 (5 bases). The V gene's germline CDR1 is LGHDT and CDR2 YNNKEL (reference sequence). Trimming stripped 2 bases from V and 9 bases from J, with 11 bases between. This CDR3 comprises 13 residues.

This clonotype came up a few times. The chain carries TRBV27 and TRBJ1-1; D ambiguous. Trimming cost V 2 bases and J 0 bases, with 16 bases left between them. The CDR3 runs 17 residues. Germline V CDR1 and CDR2: MNHEY, SMNVEV (reference sequence). CDR3 in amino acids: CASSLRSLEVMNTEAFF. The CDR3 coding sequence is TGTGCCAGCAGTTTACGATCCCTCGAGGTTATGAACACTGAAGCTTTCTTT.

Ten or more counts support this clonotype. The chain couples TRBV28 to TRBJ2-7; the match to TRBD1 covers 9 bases. The germline CDR1 and CDR2 sequences are MDHEN and SYDVKM. The CDR3 is 17 residues long. Losses at the gene ends were 2 bases for V and 0 bases for J; bases not matched to a gene: 8. DNA of the CDR3: TGTGCCAGCAGTTTAGTCGGACAGGGGCTCTTCTCCTACGAGCAGTACTTC. Translation gives CASSLVGQGLFSYEQYF. The variable domain in full, with the rest retrieved from reference TRBV28 and TRBJ2-7, is DVKVTQSSRYLVKRTGEKVFLECVQDMDHENMFWYRQDPGLGLRLIYFSYDVKMKEKGDIPEGYSVSREKKERFSLILESASTNQTSMYLCASSLVGQGLFSYEQYFGPGTRLTVT.

This clonotype was recorded many times. V and J are TRBV15 and TRBJ2-2; 7 bases agree with TRBD2. The V gene's germline CDR1 is LNHNV and CDR2 YYDKDF (reference sequence). CDR3 length: 14 residues. J lost 8 bases, V lost 1 base, and 4 bases had no gene match. CDR3 in DNA: TGTGCCACCAGCAGAGCAAACGGGGGGGGGGAGCTGTTTTTT. Translated, it gives CATSRANGGGELFF.

The genes are TRBV11-3 and TRBJ1-5; tentatively, D is TRBD1 (6 bases). Trimming cost V 6 bases and J 2 bases, with 20 bases left between them. Germline values: CDR1 SGHNT, CDR2 YENEEA. The CDR3 loop spans 17 amino acids. Here the CDR3 reads CASRTGGSPWGNQPQHF. The CDR3 region has the DNA TGTGCCAGCAGAACGGGGGGCAGCCCATGGGGCAATCAGCCCCAGCATTTT.

This clonotype was seen ten or more times. The chain has TRBV6-5 and TRBJ2-3; D uncertain. V dropped 7 bases and J dropped 1 base, with 9 bases sitting between them. The germline gives CDR1 MNHEY, CDR2 SVGAGI. The CDR3 consists of 13 residues. Written as DNA, the CDR3 is TGTGCCAGCAAGTACCAGGGCACAGATACGCAGTATTTT. It is translated as CASKYQGTDTQYF.

This chain joins TRBV2 and TRBJ2-5; possible D gene TRBD1, 5 bases. This CDR3 contains 12 residues. The germline V gene encodes CDR1 SNHLY and CDR2 FYNNEI. The V gene lost 9 bases and the J gene lost 1 base, with 9 bases spanning the gap. The CDR3 loop reads CASRQTQETQYF. The CDR3 nucleotides read TGTGCCAGTAGACAGACCCAAGAGACCCAGTACTTC.

There are many counts of this clonotype. The V and J genes are TRBV7-3 and TRBJ2-2; TRBD2 aligns across 9 bases. V dropped 1 base and J dropped 0; count of bases not matched to a gene: 6. CDR1 and CDR2 (germline): SGHTA, FQGTGA. The CDR3 is 18 amino acids. The CDR3: CASSLKPPSGANTGELFF. The CDR3 nucleotides read TGTGCCAGCAGCTTAAAGCCGCCTAGCGGGGCGAACACCGGGGAGCTGTTTTTT.

This sequence joins TRBV7-6 and TRBJ2-1, with D tentatively TRBD1 (6 bases). There are 13 residues in the CDR3. V dropped 1 base and J dropped 6 bases, with 7 bases sitting between them. From germline, CDR1 is SGHVS and CDR2 FNYEAQ. CDR3 in amino acids: CASSLGQVNEQFF. The CDR3 DNA follows: TGTGCCAGCAGCTTAGGACAGGTCAATGAGCAGTTCTTC.

The chain uses TRBV20-1 and TRBJ1-4, with no clear D. The ends were cut back, 0 bases at V and 7 bases at J, with 12 bases in the middle. The CDR3 runs 14 residues. Germline V gives CDR1 DFQATT, CDR2 SNEGSKA (reference sequence). The CDR3 coding sequence is TGCAGTGCTAGAGATTTGGGAAGTGGTGAAAAACTGTTTTTT. Translated: CSARDLGSGEKLFF.